This is a list of T cell receptor beta chains from one sample in a study of PD-L1 blockade in urothelial cancer. Sequencing used immunoSEQ multiplex PCR; TCRdb keeps in-frame clones, though not all of them. The data hold about 41,000 clones, with 85% observed a single time. Specimen: PBMCs, collected around atezolizumab (anti-PD-L1) treatment. Source of these receptors: a man aged 65 to 79 with urothelial cancer. CDR3s include the opening cysteine and the closing phenylalanine or tryptophan. The order of the fields is clone size, V gene, D gene, J gene, CDR3 DNA, CDR3 protein. A D gene is named only where the DNA matches it firmly. Clone size is given for some rows only: seen once, a few or many times, or a class if the clone is expanded.

-	TRBV15	TRBD1	TRBJ2-5	TGTGCCACCAGCAGAGCAACAGGGGCGCCGTACCAAGAGACCCAGTACTTC	CATSRATGAPYQETQYF
-	TRBV7-3	TRBD2	TRBJ2-1	TGTGCCAGCAGCTTCAGTTCTAGCGGGAGGGACAATGAGCAGTTCTTC	CASSFSSSGRDNEQFF
-	TRBV5-1	TRBD1	TRBJ1-1	TGCGCCAGCGGGGACAGCAGCTCGAACACTGAAGCTTTCTTT	CASGDSSSNTEAFF
-	TRBV28	TRBD1	TRBJ1-5	TGTGCCAGCGGACAGGGCGAACAGCCCCAGCATTTT	CASGQGEQPQHF
-	TRBV9	-	TRBJ1-3	TGTGCCAGCAGCGTAGCCCCTGGCGGCGGACAGTTTGGAAACACCATATATTTT	CASSVAPGGGQFGNTIYF
-	TRBV19	-	TRBJ2-5	TGTGCCAGTAGTGTCAGGGTGGCGGAGACCCAGTACTTC	CASSVRVAETQYF
-	TRBV2	-	TRBJ2-3	TGTGCCAGCAGTGATTCGGGCACGGGAGAAGATACGCAGTATTTT	CASSDSGTGEDTQYF
-	TRBV5-1	TRBD2	TRBJ2-1	TGCGCCAGCAGCTTAACTAGCGTCTCCCCGAGCTCCTACAATGAGCAGTTCTTC	CASSLTSVSPSSYNEQFF
-	TRBV2	TRBD2	TRBJ2-7	TGTGCCAGCAGGAACCGACTAGCGGGAGGACTCGAGCAGTACTTC	CASRNRLAGGLEQYF
-	TRBV29-1	-	TRBJ2-1	TGCAGCGTAGCCGGGACTGTTGAGCAGTTCTTC	CSVAGTVEQFF
-	TRBV19	TRBD1	TRBJ1-5	TGTGCCAGTAGGGACAGGGACCAAAGGTGGAGCAATCAGCCCCAGCATTTT	CASRDRDQRWSNQPQHF
-	TRBV28	TRBD1	TRBJ1-2	TGTGCCAGCAGTTTGACAGGGGAGGAAGCGTTTGGCTACACCTTC	CASSLTGEEAFGYTF
few	TRBV30	TRBD1	TRBJ1-2	TGTGCCTCACACCGGGACAGGCCGAATGGCTACACCTTC	CASHRDRPNGYTF
-	TRBV9	-	TRBJ2-1	TGTGCCAGCAGCGTAGGTACCTTAGCGGCGGCCTACAATGAGCAGTTCTTC	CASSVGTLAAAYNEQFF
-	TRBV5-1	TRBD1	TRBJ2-2	TGCGCCAGCAGCTTGGAGGGACAGGGAGCCAACACCGGGGAGCTGTTTTTT	CASSLEGQGANTGELFF
once	TRBV5-8	TRBD2	TRBJ2-1	TGTGCCAGCATCACGACTAGCACAAATGAGCAGTTCTTC	CASITTSTNEQFF
-	TRBV10-3	TRBD1	TRBJ2-2	TGTGCCATCAGTGACTGGGACAGGGGGAACACCGGGGAGCTGTTTTTT	CAISDWDRGNTGELFF
-	TRBV28	TRBD1	TRBJ2-5	TGTGCCAGCAGTTCCCCCGACAGGGGGGAGACCCAGTACTTC	CASSSPDRGETQYF
-	TRBV7-9	-	TRBJ2-2	TGTGCCAGCAGCCCTTGGGCCAACACCGGGGAGCTGTTTTTT	CASSPWANTGELFF
-	TRBV7-9	-	TRBJ1-2	TGTGCCAGCAGCTCAGACGGGGGGAACTATGGCTACACCTTC	CASSSDGGNYGYTF
-	TRBV10-1	TRBD2	TRBJ2-1	TGCGCCAGGGGACGCCTGAGGGCGGGGGAGTTCTACAATGTTGAGCAGTTCTTC	CARGRLRAGEFYNVEQFF
-	TRBV2	TRBD2	TRBJ2-7	TGTGCCAGCAGTGAACGGGGGGGAGGGGGGCTCTACGAGCAGTACTTC	CASSERGGGGLYEQYF
-	TRBV5-4	-	TRBJ2-7	TGTGCCAGCAGCTTGGGACAATTAAGCTCCTACGAGCAGTACTTC	CASSLGQLSSYEQYF
-	TRBV28	TRBD2	TRBJ2-7	TGTGCCAGCAGTCAACTTAGCGGGGCCGCCTACGAGCAGTACTTC	CASSQLSGAAYEQYF
-	TRBV7-9	-	TRBJ1-1	TGTGCCAGCAGCTTAGTTTCGGTTGAAGCTTTCTTT	CASSLVSVEAFF
-	TRBV30	-	TRBJ2-2	TGTGCCTGGAGTGCCAAACTAGTTGGAGGAGCCGGGGAGCTGTTTTTT	CAWSAKLVGGAGELFF
-	TRBV7-9	-	TRBJ1-4	TGTGCCAGCACCACGGGGGGGAGGAGTGAAAAACTGTTTTTT	CASTTGGRSEKLFF
-	TRBV29-1	-	TRBJ2-7	TGCAGCGTTGAAGATCCCGTGAGCTACGAGCAGTACTTC	CSVEDPVSYEQYF
few	TRBV19	-	TRBJ2-1	TGTGCCAGTAGTACCCCCCCTACTTACAATGAGCAGTTCTTC	CASSTPPTYNEQFF
-	TRBV9	-	TRBJ2-2	TGTGCCAGCAGCAAGGACATCCAGAACACCGGGGAGCTGTTTTTT	CASSKDIQNTGELFF
-	TRBV4-2	TRBD2	TRBJ2-1	TGTGCCAGCAGCCAAGGCGGGACTAGCAGCTCCTACAATGAGCAGTTCTTC	CASSQGGTSSSYNEQFF
-	TRBV11-3	TRBD2	TRBJ2-5	TGTGCCAGCAGCTTAGGCGCTAGCGGGAGGGAAGAGACCCAGTACTTC	CASSLGASGREETQYF
once	TRBV21-1	-	TRBJ2-1	TGTGCCAGCAGCAAAACCCCCCGGGGAGCGGTCGATGAGCAGTTCTTC	CASSKTPRGAVDEQFF
-	TRBV28	-	TRBJ2-7	TGTGCCAGCAGTTTCAGCCAGGGGAGATACGAGCAGTACTTC	CASSFSQGRYEQYF
-	TRBV5-1	TRBD1	TRBJ2-3	TGCGCCAGCAGCCGGGACGGACAGGGTCGCACAGATACGCAGTATTTT	CASSRDGQGRTDTQYF
-	TRBV5-4	-	TRBJ1-2	TGTGCCAGCAGCCCACGTTCGGGGGGCGCCGGTGGCTACACCTTC	CASSPRSGGAGGYTF
-	TRBV19	TRBD2	TRBJ2-5	TGTGCCAGTAGTCTCCACCCCACTAGCGGGAGTGGAGTAGAGACCCAGTACTTC	CASSLHPTSGSGVETQYF
-	TRBV2	-	TRBJ1-1	TGTGCCAGCATGTCTGATCGGGGGAACACTGAAGCTTTCTTT	CASMSDRGNTEAFF
-	TRBV19	-	TRBJ2-2	TGTGCCAGTAGGATCGCTTGGGGTAGAGGGTCCACCGGGGAGCTGTTTTTT	CASRIAWGRGSTGELFF
-	TRBV7-9	-	TRBJ1-1	TGTGCCAGCAGCTTATCCGGGAACACTGAAGCTTTCTTT	CASSLSGNTEAFF
-	TRBV2	TRBD1	TRBJ2-7	TGTGCAAGTAAGGGGGCTGAGCAGTACTTC	CASKGAEQYF
-	TRBV19	TRBD1	TRBJ2-5	TGTGCCAGTACCCCAGGGGGAATCCAAGAGACCCAGTACTTC	CASTPGGIQETQYF
-	TRBV18	-	TRBJ2-2	TGTGCCAGCTCACCACAGGGGGTTCGCACCACCGGGGAGCTGTTTTTT	CASSPQGVRTTGELFF
once	TRBV29-1	TRBD1	TRBJ2-5	TGCAGCGTCGGGGGACAGGAACATTTGGGGACCCAGTACTTC	CSVGGQEHLGTQYF
few	TRBV27	TRBD2	TRBJ2-7	TGTGCCAGCAGTATAGACGGGACTAGCGGGAGAGACGAGCAGTACTTC	CASSIDGTSGRDEQYF
-	TRBV19	TRBD1	TRBJ1-3	TGTGCCAGTAGTCTACAGGGGATCTCTGGAAACACCATATATTTT	CASSLQGISGNTIYF
once	TRBV7-2	TRBD1	TRBJ2-1	TGTGCCAGCACAAGGGGGCTAGCCGTTGAGCAGTTCTTC	CASTRGLAVEQFF
-	TRBV9	-	TRBJ1-1	TGTGCCAGCAGCGTAGGACACCCGAACACTGAAGCTTTCTTT	CASSVGHPNTEAFF
-	TRBV5-1	-	TRBJ2-5	TGCGCCAGCAGCTTGGAACCCGCGACTCAAGAGACCCAGTACTTC	CASSLEPATQETQYF
once	TRBV6-6	TRBD2	TRBJ2-7	TGTGCCAGCAGTTACTCGGGTAGCGGGAGCAACGAGCAGTACTTC	CASSYSGSGSNEQYF
-	TRBV5-6	TRBD1	TRBJ2-7	TGTGCCAGCAGCCGGACAGGGACGTCCTACGAGCAGTACTTC	CASSRTGTSYEQYF
few	TRBV28	TRBD2	TRBJ2-1	TGTGCCAGCAGTGCCCCGGGACTAGTAAGCTTTAATGAGCAGTTCTTC	CASSAPGLVSFNEQFF
-	TRBV10-3	TRBD2	TRBJ2-3	TGTGCCATCAGTGACCCGGGACTAGCGGGGCCAGGCACAGATACGCAGTATTTT	CAISDPGLAGPGTDTQYF